The following is a TCR beta chain sequence with its context. Other DNA sequences within the sample encode an identical CDR3. The CDR3 totals 15 residues. V lost 2 bases to trimming and J lost 2 bases; unmatched junction nucleotides: 0. In germline, CDR1 is MNHEY, CDR2 SVGAGI. The data derive from a study of blood T cell repertoires in COVID-19. Method: immunoSEQ multiplex PCR; TCRdb's copy keeps in-frame clones and lacks some. The repertoire has approximately 190,000 clones, roughly 84% of them found once; the top ten carry about 3.3%. V is TRBV6-5 and J is TRBJ1-1; 12 bases agree with TRBD1. This clonotype originated in a woman in her 30s who had been exposed to COVID-19. Sample: PBMCs or T cells enriched from blood (not recorded which). The CDR3 nucleotides read TGTGCCAGCAGTTACGGGACAGGGGGCAACACTGAAGCTTTCTTT. Its translation is CASSYGTGGNTEAFF.